Presented here are 30 T cell receptor beta chains from one specimen sequenced in a study of T cells in localized non-small cell lung cancer. TCRdb's table, derived via immunoSEQ multiplex PCR, lists solely in-frame clones and lacks some. The sample has some 10,000 clones, 85% seen once. Sequencing was performed on peripheral blood, taken before any cancer treatment. The source of these receptors is a male donor at least 60 years old with stage III lung adenocarcinoma.

The chain couples TRBV5-5 to TRBJ2-7; no reliable D call. Germline V gene data show CDR1 as SGHKS and CDR2 as YYEKEE (reference sequence). This CDR3 region has 15 residues. V lost 0 bases to trimming and J lost 3 bases, with 13 bases between them. CDR3 in DNA: TGTGCCAGCAGCTTGGAAGATAGACTCTACTACGAGCAGTACTTC. This sequence encodes CASSLEDRLYYEQYF.

The chain joins TRBV4-2 to TRBJ2-2; 10 nucleotides match TRBD2. Germline V gene data show CDR1 as LGHNA and CDR2 as YNFKEQ. The V segment lost 1 base and the J segment 1 base; nucleotides outside the gene matches: 6. The CDR3 has 18 amino acids. CDR3 sequence reads: CASSQVRTSGLNTGELFF. The CDR3 coding sequence is TGTGCCAGCAGCCAAGTGCGGACTAGCGGACTGAACACCGGGGAGCTGTTTTTT.

This rearrangement joins TRBV7-9 to TRBJ2-3; 10 bases align to TRBD2. Looked up from germline, CDR1 is SEHNR and CDR2 is FQNEAQ (reference sequence). The CDR3 consists of 17 residues. V was pared by 2 bases and J by 1 base, with 6 bases of the junction left unmatched. CDR3 sequence reads: CASSLLAGAGGTDTQYF. The DNA for the CDR3 is TGTGCCAGCAGCTTACTAGCGGGGGCTGGCGGCACAGATACGCAGTATTTT.

V gene TRBV7-9 combines with J gene TRBJ2-7; 10 bases fit TRBD1. Germline assignment: CDR1 SEHNR and CDR2 FQNEAQ (reference sequence). J lost 3 bases, V lost 5 bases, and 13 bases had no gene match. The CDR3 loop spans 17 amino acids. The CDR3: CASSPDRGSVQNYEQYF. As DNA, the CDR3 is TGTGCCAGCAGCCCGGACAGGGGGTCTGTCCAAAACTACGAGCAGTACTTC. Drawing the rest from reference TRBV7-9 and TRBJ2-7, the complete variable domain is DTGVSQNPRHKITKRGQNVTFRCDPISEHNRLYWYRQTLGQGPEFLTYFQNEAQLEKSRLLSDRFSAERPKGSFSTLEIQRTEQGDSAMYLCASSPDRGSVQNYEQYFGPGTRLTVT.

CDR3 region: CASLGSGTDTQYF. CDR3 DNA: TGTGCCAGCCTCGGTTCGGGGACGGATACGCAGTATTTT. The chain couples TRBV6-6 to TRBJ2-3; D may match TRBD1 or TRBD2 (5 bases each). The V end lost 8 bases, the J end lost 6 bases, and 15 bases lay between the germline ends. Germline loops: CDR1 MNHNY, CDR2 SVGAGI (reference sequence). This CDR3 has 13 residues.

The genes are TRBV7-2 and TRBJ1-2; D gene uncertain. This CDR3 is 12 amino acids long. V was pared by 3 bases and J by 8 bases, with 10 bases between. Germline CDR1 and CDR2: SGHTA and FQGNSA. In DNA form, the CDR3 reads TGTGCCAGCAGCTTGGGCGGCTGGGGCTACACCTTC. Translated, it gives CASSLGGWGYTF.

The chain couples TRBV7-9 to TRBJ2-5; TRBD1 or TRBD2 may be the D gene (5 bases each). CDR1 is SEHNR and CDR2 is FQNEAQ in the germline V gene (reference sequence). The germline V and J ends were trimmed by 4 bases and 1 base, with 13 bases remaining between them. This CDR3 is 15 amino acids long. The CDR3 sequence: CASSWGTASQETQYF. CDR3 nucleotides: TGTGCCAGCAGCTGGGGGACGGCAAGCCAAGAGACCCAGTACTTC.

J is TRBJ1-5 and V is TRBV6-5, with no clear D. CDR1 and CDR2 from the germline V gene are MNHEY and SVGAGI. V shed 2 bases and J shed 5 bases, with 7 bases lying between them. There are 13 residues in the CDR3. The CDR3 here is CASSYSWDQPQHF. In DNA form, the CDR3 reads TGTGCCAGCAGTTACAGTTGGGATCAGCCCCAGCATTTT.

In DNA, the CDR3 is TGTGCCAGCAGTTTTCGACAGGGGGCAGCATCTAACTATGGCTACACCTTC. Protein: CASSFRQGAASNYGYTF. The gene calls are TRBV27 and TRBJ1-2, with 10 bases fitting TRBD1. From germline, CDR1 is MNHEY and CDR2 SMNVEV (reference sequence). The CDR3 spans 17 residues. V lost 3 bases, J lost 0 bases, and 7 bases stayed unmatched.

J is TRBJ1-2 and V is TRBV6-6; 9 bases fit TRBD1. After removal of 9 bases from V and 4 bases from J, the junction contained 12 bases not matched to a gene. Per the germline V gene, CDR1 is MNHNY and CDR2 is SVGAGI (reference sequence). This CDR3 contains 15 residues. CDR3 residues: CASVTRGQGSYGYTF. As DNA, the CDR3 is TGTGCCAGTGTCACACGGGGACAGGGAAGCTATGGCTACACCTTC.

In this sample, this clone turned up a few times. This chain uses TRBV6-1 with TRBJ2-1; TRBD1 agrees at 9 bases. From germline, CDR1 is MNHNS and CDR2 SASEGT. Trimming at V came to 2 bases and at J to 9 bases, leaving 8 bases not matched to a gene. This CDR3 region has 15 residues. The CDR3 region has the DNA TGTGCCAGCAGTGAATGGGGACAGGGAGTGAGTGAGCAGTTCTTC. Amino acids: CASSEWGQGVSEQFF.

The chain is built from TRBV5-6 and TRBJ2-3, with D perhaps matching TRBD1 (5 bases). Trimming pared 2 bases from V and 2 bases from J, leaving 9 bases between. Germline CDR1 is SGHDT and CDR2 is YYEEEE. CDR3 length equals 14 residues. CDR3 amino acids: CASSFVGATDTQYF. The CDR3 nucleotides read TGTGCCAGCAGCTTCGTAGGGGCCACAGATACGCAGTATTTT.

The rearrangement joins TRBV7-8 to TRBJ1-5, with a weak D call TRBD1 (6 bases). The length of the CDR3 is 15 residues. V shed 3 bases and J shed 3 bases, with 12 bases lying between them. Germline CDR1 is SGHVS and CDR2 is FQNEAQ. This CDR3 is CASSLGGGPNQPQHF. The CDR3 DNA sequence: TGTGCCAGCAGCTTGGGCGGGGGGCCCAATCAGCCCCAGCATTTT.

This clone was seen only once. The genes are TRBV27 and TRBJ2-3, with D unclear. CDR3 length: 11 amino acids. V was clipped by 6 bases and J by 6 bases, with 7 bases between them. From germline, CDR1 is MNHEY and CDR2 SMNVEV (reference sequence). CDR3 nucleotides: TGTGCCAGCAGAATGGTGGATACGCAGTATTTT. It encodes CASRMVDTQYF.

J is TRBJ1-2 and V is TRBV7-6, with D uncertain. With 5 bases removed from V and 4 bases from J, the gap between germline ends came to 5 bases. Germline CDR1 SGHVS, CDR2 FNYEAQ. This CDR3 contains 11 residues. The CDR3 loop reads CASSKTYGYTF. CDR3 nucleotides: TGTGCCAGCAGCAAGACCTATGGCTACACCTTC.

The J gene is TRBJ1-4, the V gene TRBV2; D may be TRBD1 (6 bases). The V and J ends lost 2 bases and 8 bases respectively, with 15 bases between them. This CDR3 spans 15 amino acids. CDR1 SNHLY and CDR2 FYNNEI come from the germline V gene. The CDR3 sequence: CASSERNRVREKLFF. The CDR3 DNA sequence: TGTGCCAGCAGTGAACGTAACAGGGTACGAGAAAAACTGTTTTTT. The full variable domain, its missing parts supplied by reference TRBV2 and TRBJ1-4, is EPEVTQTPSHQVTQMGQEVILRCVPISNHLYFYWYRQILGQKVEFLVSFYNNEISEKSEIFDDQFSVERPDGSNFTLKIRSTKLEDSAMYFCASSERNRVREKLFFGSGTQLSVL.

The chain has TRBV6-6 and TRBJ2-3; D possibly matches TRBD1 or TRBD2 (6 bases each). Trimming left V 6 bases short and J 6 bases short, with 10 bases between. In germline, CDR1 is MNHNY, CDR2 SVGAGI (reference sequence). The CDR3 sequence is 12 residues long. CDR3 residues: CASRGGRDTQYF. DNA for the CDR3: TGTGCCAGCAGAGGGGGGAGGGATACGCAGTATTTT.

The V call is TRBV4-2, the J call TRBJ1-2; D is unresolved. The V and J ends lost 0 bases and 4 bases respectively, with 9 bases between them. Germline lookup yields CDR1 LGHNA and CDR2 YNFKEQ. This CDR3 spans 14 amino acids. CDR3 region: CASSQDRRPYGYTF. CDR3 nucleotides: TGTGCCAGCAGCCAAGATCGGCGACCCTATGGCTACACCTTC.

This clone was counted a single time. The chain recombines TRBV25-1 with TRBJ1-6; tentatively, D is TRBD1 (5 bases). In germline, CDR1 is MGHDK, CDR2 SYGVNS. This CDR3 region has 15 residues. V was cut by 4 bases and J by 7 bases, with 14 bases left in between. In DNA, the CDR3 is TGTGCCAGCAGTGTACGGGGCCAAGGAAATTCACCCCTCCACTTT. Amino acids: CASSVRGQGNSPLHF. Based on the CDR3 plus reference TRBV25-1 and TRBJ1-6, the full variable domain is EADIYQTPRYLVIGTGKKITLECSQTMGHDKMYWYQQDPGMELHLIHYSYGVNSTEKGDLSSESTVSRIRTEHFPLTLESARPSHTSQYLCASSVRGQGNSPLHFGNGTRLTVT.

This clone was counted only a few times. This chain joins TRBV7-6 and TRBJ2-7, with D maybe TRBD1 (5 bases). The V and J ends lost 3 bases and 3 bases respectively, with 9 bases between them. Per the germline V gene, CDR1 is SGHVS and CDR2 is FNYEAQ. The CDR3 extends over 13 amino acids. DNA for the CDR3: TGTGCCAGCAGCTTCGGCCAGGGCTACGAGCAGTACTTC. This gives the protein CASSFGQGYEQYF.

The V and J genes are TRBV9 and TRBJ2-6, with 11 nucleotides matching TRBD1. This CDR3 spans 17 amino acids. Trimming removed 4 bases from V and 4 bases from J; junction bases left unmatched: 7. In germline, CDR1 is SGDLS, CDR2 YYNGEE. The DNA for the CDR3 is TGTGCCAGCAGCTCTCGGGACAGGGGGACCGGGGCCAACGTCCTGACTTTC. Amino acid sequence: CASSSRDRGTGANVLTF.

V and J are TRBV11-2 and TRBJ2-5, with TRBD2 identical over 13 bases. V gave up 4 bases and J gave up 2 bases; unmatched junction bases: 7. The CDR3 loop spans 17 amino acids. Germline V gives CDR1 SGHAT, CDR2 FQNNGV. The CDR3 nucleotides read TGTGCCAGCAGCTCCGGGGGACTAGCGGGGATACAAGAGACCCAGTACTTC. Translation: CASSSGGLAGIQETQYF.

The chain is built from TRBV16 and TRBJ2-1; TRBD1 might be the D (5 bases). V lost 0 bases, J lost 7 bases, and 10 bases lay in between. Germline assignment: CDR1 KGHSY and CDR2 FQNENV. This CDR3 has 14 residues. The CDR3 bases are TGTGCCAGCAGCCAATCAGCACAGGTTAATGAGCAGTTCTTC. As protein: CASSQSAQVNEQFF. Looking up the rest from reference TRBV16 and TRBJ2-1 gives the full variable domain: GEEVAQTPKHLVRGEGQKAKLYCAPIKGHSYVFWYQQVLKNEFKFLISFQNENVFDETGMPKERFSAKCLPNSPCSLEIQATKLEDSAVYFCASSQSAQVNEQFFGPGTRLTVL.

The chain links TRBV25-1 to TRBJ2-3, with TRBD2 as a possible D gene (5 bases). Germline CDR1 and CDR2: MGHDK and SYGVNS. The CDR3 runs 16 residues. V lost 2 bases to trimming and J lost 1 base, with 13 bases between them. CDR3 DNA: TGTGCCAGCAGTGAACTCCGATCCGGGGGCACAGATACGCAGTATTTT. Protein product: CASSELRSGGTDTQYF.

The chain couples TRBV6-5 to TRBJ1-2; the D gene is possibly TRBD1 (6 bases). The germline V gene encodes CDR1 MNHEY and CDR2 SVGAGI. V was clipped by 6 bases and J by 2 bases, with 10 bases between them. CDR3 size: 13 residues. CDR3: CASSPDRNYGYTF. The DNA of the CDR3 is TGTGCCAGCAGCCCCGACAGGAACTATGGCTACACCTTC.

A single count supports this clone. This chain links TRBV5-1 with TRBJ2-7; unclear D gene. The germline V and J ends were trimmed by 0 bases and 5 bases, with 6 bases remaining between them. Germline V gives CDR1 SGHRS, CDR2 YFSETQ. There are 12 residues in the CDR3. This CDR3 is CASSLALDEQYF. CDR3 in DNA: TGCGCCAGCAGCTTGGCCTTGGACGAGCAGTACTTC.

The sample holds a few counts of this clone. The gene calls are TRBV4-3 and TRBJ2-3; D uncertain. The CDR3 totals 15 residues. Trimming removed 3 bases from V and 1 base from J, with 11 bases in between. CDR1 is LGHNA and CDR2 is YSLEER in the germline V gene. The CDR3 nucleotides read TGCGCCAGCAGCCAGGTTGCTTCCGGCACAGATACGCAGTATTTT. As protein: CASSQVASGTDTQYF.

The chain links TRBV5-1 to TRBJ2-5; D unclear. The CDR3 totals 14 residues. The germline V gene has CDR1 SGHRS and CDR2 YFSETQ. The germline V and J ends were trimmed by 6 bases and 2 bases, with 14 bases remaining between them. CDR3 sequence: CASTPNGFQETQYF. CDR3 sequence (DNA): TGCGCCAGCACCCCCAATGGATTTCAAGAGACCCAGTACTTC.

CDR3 bases: TGTGCCAGCAGTCGGCAGGCAGGCCCCTACGAGCAGTACTTC. It is translated as CASSRQAGPYEQYF. The chain combines TRBV27 with TRBJ2-7; D is unclear. V dropped 5 bases and J dropped 2 bases, with 13 bases sitting between them. CDR3 length equals 14 residues. The germline gives CDR1 MNHEY, CDR2 SMNVEV (reference sequence).

The gene calls are TRBV9 and TRBJ2-2; tentatively, D is TRBD1 or TRBD2 (5 bases each). Looked up from germline, CDR1 is SGDLS and CDR2 is YYNGEE. There are 14 residues in the CDR3. The V end lost 3 bases, the J end lost 4 bases, and 10 bases lay between the germline ends. The chain's CDR3 is CASSGGPITGELFF. The CDR3 coding sequence is TGTGCCAGCAGCGGGGGACCCATCACCGGGGAGCTGTTTTTT.